The next 9 T cell receptor beta chains were all read from a single sample in a study of cytomegalovirus exposure and HLA in healthy donors. Clones were sequenced by immunoSEQ multiplex PCR, and TCRdb holds only the in-frame ones, with some missing. The top ten clones hold approximately 2.1% of a sample with roughly 80,000 clones, approximately 95% of them seen once. Sequencing was carried out using PBMCs. The receptors were gathered from a woman under 30 in good health and CMV-seronegative.

This clone has a single count. The chain employs TRBV27 and TRBJ2-1; D possibly corresponds to TRBD1 (6 bases). Germline lookup yields CDR1 MNHEY and CDR2 SMNVEV (reference sequence). Deletions cut 1 base from V and 5 bases from J, with 12 bases between. The CDR3 sequence is 15 residues long. CDR3: CASSLLGGQHNEQFF. The CDR3 DNA sequence: TGTGCCAGCAGTTTATTAGGAGGACAGCACAATGAGCAGTTCTTC.

The chain uses TRBV9 and TRBJ2-5, with D unclear. V gave up 0 bases and J gave up 3 bases, with 3 bases separating them. The CDR3 runs 12 residues. Germline V gives CDR1 SGDLS, CDR2 YYNGEE. Written as DNA, the CDR3 is TGTGCCAGCAGCGTAGCGGAAGAGACCCAGTACTTC. This encodes CASSVAEETQYF.

The V call is TRBV30, the J call TRBJ1-3, with D possibly being TRBD1 (6 bases). The ends were cut back, 4 bases at V and 0 bases at J, with 13 bases in the middle. This CDR3 spans 15 amino acids. Germline-derived CDR1 and CDR2 are GTSNPN and SVGIG (reference sequence). The CDR3 coding sequence is TGTGCCTGGACCGGGGGGACACTCTCTGGAAACACCATATATTTT. This codes for CAWTGGTLSGNTIYF.

The V gene is TRBV7-9, the J gene TRBJ2-1; 7 nucleotides align to TRBD2. J gave up 7 bases and V 5 bases, and 17 bases lay outside the gene matches. The CDR3 extends over 17 amino acids. Germline V gene sequence: CDR1 SEHNR, CDR2 FQNEAQ (reference sequence). The CDR3 nucleotides read TGTGCCAGCAGCCCCCGGGAAGCGGGATTGGGGTGGAATGAGCAGTTCTTC. It encodes CASSPREAGLGWNEQFF.

V usage is TRBV5-1 and J usage is TRBJ2-1; D unresolved. The CDR3 sequence is 13 residues long. V lost 4 bases and J lost 6, with 11 bases in between. Germline CDR1 reads SGHRS; CDR2 reads YFSETQ. The DNA for the CDR3 is TGCGCCAGCAGCATAGAGAACGTCAATGAGCAGTTCTTC. Encoded protein: CASSIENVNEQFF. Together with reference TRBV5-1 and TRBJ2-1, the CDR3 gives the full variable domain: KAGVTQTPRYLIKTRGQQVTLSCSPISGHRSVSWYQQTPGQGLQFLFEYFSETQRNKGNFPGRFSGRQFSNSRSEMNVSTLELGDSALYLCASSIENVNEQFFGPGTRLTVL.

The chain couples TRBV30 to TRBJ1-5; TRBD1 matches at 8 bases. This CDR3 region has 14 residues. Germline lookup yields CDR1 GTSNPN and CDR2 SVGIG (reference sequence). V dropped 2 bases and J dropped 2; count of bases not matched to a gene: 2. The DNA of the CDR3 is TGTGCCTGGAGTCAGGGGGCGGGCAATCAGCCCCAGCATTTT. Translating gives CAWSQGAGNQPQHF.

The rearrangement uses TRBV5-8 and TRBJ1-5; D may be TRBD1 (6 bases). CDR1 and CDR2 (germline): SGHTS, YDEGEE. V dropped 5 bases and J dropped 4 bases, with 19 bases sitting between them. The CDR3 totals 16 residues. This CDR3 is CASRTSKGQLNQPQHF. The CDR3 DNA sequence: TGTGCCAGCAGGACGTCTAAAGGACAGCTAAATCAGCCCCAGCATTTT.

This rearrangement joins TRBV19 to TRBJ2-7; D possibly corresponds to TRBD1 (6 bases). V dropped 6 bases and J dropped 0 bases, with 12 bases sitting between them. In germline, CDR1 is LNHDA, CDR2 SQIVND (reference sequence). The CDR3 runs to 14 residues. The CDR3 is CASSNRDNSYEQYF. The CDR3 DNA reads TGTGCCAGTAGCAACCGGGACAACTCCTACGAGCAGTACTTC.

The chain has TRBV15 and TRBJ2-3; the match to TRBD1 covers 12 bases. The CDR3 is made up of 18 amino acids. The V and J ends lost 1 base and 1 base, in that order; junction bases with no gene match: 6. Germline assignment: CDR1 LNHNV and CDR2 YYDKDF (reference sequence). Written as DNA, the CDR3 is TGTGCCACCAGCAGAGGCCAGGGACAGGGGGCAGGCACAGATACGCAGTATTTT. It specifies CATSRGQGQGAGTDTQYF.